The 21 T cell receptor beta chains given below trace back to one sample, sequenced in a study of shared clonotypes between healthy human individuals. TCRdb's copy holds only in-frame clones and misses some; the assay was immunoSEQ multiplex PCR. Counted here are millions of clones, 85% to 95% occurring once; the ten biggest clones make up about 0.41%. Input material: naive CD4+ T cells from PBMCs. Regarding subset: CD45RA+ positively selected. All receptors derive from a young man in good health. Some clones in this sample may be carry-over from other donors' samples.

This clone was counted a few times. Other DNA variants within this sample encode the same CDR3. The V and J genes are TRBV27 and TRBJ1-5; 7 bases fit TRBD1. Germline values: CDR1 MNHEY, CDR2 SMNVEV (reference sequence). V gave up 2 bases and J gave up 6 bases; unmatched junction bases: 4. There are 14 residues in the CDR3. CDR3: CASSLRQGRQPQHF. As DNA, the CDR3 is TGTGCCAGCAGTTTACGACAGGGACGTCAGCCCCAGCATTTT.

V gene TRBV6-1 combines with J gene TRBJ1-1; D is unresolved. The CDR3 contains 13 residues. Germline V gene data show CDR1 as MNHNS and CDR2 as SASEGT. V lost 2 bases and J lost 4, with 8 bases in between. This CDR3 reads CASSEPWGTEAFF. The CDR3 nucleotides are TGTGCCAGCAGTGAACCGTGGGGCACTGAAGCTTTCTTT.

V gene TRBV5-1 combines with J gene TRBJ2-7, with TRBD1 matching over 7 bases. V lost 4 bases to trimming and J lost 2 bases; unmatched junction nucleotides: 6. Germline V gives CDR1 SGHRS, CDR2 YFSETQ. This CDR3 has 14 residues. CDR3 DNA: TGCGCCAGCAGCACCCGACAGGGCCCCTACGAGCAGTACTTC. Amino acids: CASSTRQGPYEQYF.

The rearrangement uses TRBV5-1 and TRBJ1-2, with D unresolved. Germline V gene data show CDR1 as SGHRS and CDR2 as YFSETQ. With 1 base removed from V and 0 bases from J, the gap between germline ends came to 10 bases. The CDR3 spans 15 residues. CDR3: CASSLLSTSNYGYTF. CDR3 coding DNA: TGCGCCAGCAGCTTGTTGAGCACCTCTAACTATGGCTACACCTTC. Full variable domain (outside the CDR3, taken from reference TRBV5-1 and TRBJ1-2): KAGVTQTPRYLIKTRGQQVTLSCSPISGHRSVSWYQQTPGQGLQFLFEYFSETQRNKGNFPGRFSGRQFSNSRSEMNVSTLELGDSALYLCASSLLSTSNYGYTFGSGTRLTVV.

The chain couples TRBV4-1 to TRBJ1-3, with a possible D match to TRBD1 (6 bases). The CDR3 is made up of 15 amino acids. Trimming left V 1 base short and J 1 base short, with 8 bases between. From germline, CDR1 is MGHRA and CDR2 YSYEKL. The CDR3 region has the DNA TGCGCCAGCAGCCAAGGACAGGTGTCTGGAAACACCATATATTTT. It codes for CASSQGQVSGNTIYF.

The chain combines TRBV18 with TRBJ2-7; 10 bases are a match to TRBD2. CDR3 length: 16 residues. The germline CDR1 and CDR2 sequences are KGHSH and LQKENI. V shed 3 bases and J 1 base; nucleotides not matched to a gene: 6. The CDR3 loop reads CASSPLLAGVSYEQYF. For the CDR3, the DNA is TGTGCCAGCTCACCCCTCCTAGCGGGAGTTTCCTACGAGCAGTACTTC.

Details on this clone: Other nucleotide sequences in the sample specify the same CDR3. V is TRBV5-1 and J is TRBJ1-5; 11 bases agree with TRBD1. After removal of 0 bases from V and 7 bases from J, the junction contained 3 bases not matched to a gene. CDR1 and CDR2 (germline): SGHRS, YFSETQ. The CDR3 contains 15 residues. CDR3: CASSLGTGGFQPQHF. CDR3 in DNA: TGCGCCAGCAGCTTGGGGACAGGGGGCTTCCAGCCCCAGCATTTT.

This clone was counted only a few times. CDR3 amino acids: CASSRATGPNQPQHF. CDR3 DNA sequence: TGCGCCAGCAGCCGGGCGACAGGACCCAATCAGCCCCAGCATTTT. This rearrangement joins TRBV4-1 to TRBJ1-5; D possibly corresponds to TRBD1 (6 bases). CDR3 length: 15 amino acids. Germline CDR1 is MGHRA and CDR2 is YSYEKL. The V end lost 4 bases, the J end lost 3 bases, and 13 bases lay between the germline ends.

This chain joins TRBV28 and TRBJ2-7; D might be TRBD1 (6 bases). The CDR3 runs to 13 residues. The germline V gene encodes CDR1 MDHEN and CDR2 SYDVKM. The V gene lost 8 bases and the J gene lost 4 bases, with 15 bases spanning the gap. The CDR3 reads CASHRPQGYEQYF. CDR3 nucleotides: TGTGCCAGCCACAGGCCCCAGGGGTACGAGCAGTACTTC.

This sequence joins TRBV30 and TRBJ1-6; 7 bases line up with TRBD1. Germline CDR1 reads GTSNPN; CDR2 reads SVGIG (reference sequence). V lost 0 bases, J lost 15 bases, and 8 bases stayed unmatched. This CDR3 contains 13 residues. The CDR3 protein is CAWSVTGNVHLHF. The CDR3, as DNA: TGTGCCTGGAGTGTGACAGGGAACGTTCACCTCCACTTT.

This chain uses TRBV6-1 with TRBJ2-1, with 8 positions matching TRBD1. The CDR3 length is 16 residues. V gave up 4 bases and J gave up 9 bases; unmatched junction bases: 14. Germline CDR1 reads MNHNS; CDR2 reads SASEGT. CDR3 in amino acids: CASSGLDRARGSEQFF. The CDR3 DNA is TGTGCCAGCAGTGGCCTGGACAGGGCGAGGGGTAGTGAGCAGTTCTTC.

V and J are TRBV18 and TRBJ2-7; D is unresolved. The CDR3 has 16 residues. CDR1 is KGHSH and CDR2 is LQKENI in the germline V gene. The V gene lost 6 bases and the J gene lost 2 bases, with 20 bases spanning the gap. CDR3 DNA sequence: TGTGCCAGCTCCGAATCAGGCCCTCAACTCCCCTACGAGCAGTACTTC. It codes for CASSESGPQLPYEQYF.

This clone was seen just once. The gene calls are TRBV7-2 and TRBJ1-5, with D tentatively TRBD1 (6 bases). Germline V CDR1 and CDR2: SGHTA, FQGNSA. The CDR3 is 13 residues long. V was pared by 4 bases and J by 11 bases, with 15 bases between. In nucleotides, the CDR3 is TGTGCCAGCAGCTGGGGTTGGTCAGGGGCCCAGCATTTT. Amino acids: CASSWGWSGAQHF.

The chain uses TRBV5-6 and TRBJ2-4; tentatively, D is TRBD1 (6 bases). Germline CDR1 and CDR2: SGHDT and YYEEEE. CDR3 length: 14 amino acids. The germline V and J ends were trimmed by 0 bases and 6 bases, with 10 bases remaining between them. The CDR3: CASSLGSGANIQYF. CDR3 nucleotide sequence: TGTGCCAGCAGCTTGGGATCAGGGGCAAACATTCAGTACTTC.

This clone was recorded once. The rearrangement uses TRBV30 and TRBJ2-7; D remains unclear. The CDR3 sequence is 14 residues long. Looked up from germline, CDR1 is GTSNPN and CDR2 is SVGIG (reference sequence). V was pared by 0 bases and J by 1 base, with 10 bases between. CDR3 DNA: TGTGCCTGGAGTGTATTAAAGCGATCCTACGAGCAGTACTTC. Translation gives CAWSVLKRSYEQYF.

The gene calls are TRBV5-1 and TRBJ2-7, with 7 bases that match TRBD1. The CDR3 length is 15 residues. Germline lookup yields CDR1 SGHRS and CDR2 YFSETQ. V was pared by 0 bases and J by 4 bases, with 7 bases of the junction left unmatched. CDR3: CASSLGGTEYYEQYF. The CDR3 nucleotides read TGCGCCAGCAGCTTGGGAGGGACAGAATATTACGAGCAGTACTTC.

The rearrangement joins TRBV2 to TRBJ1-2; 9 bases line up with TRBD1. CDR1 and CDR2 (germline): SNHLY, FYNNEI. This CDR3 is built from 14 residues. The V gene end was trimmed by 3 bases and the J gene end by 5 bases; junction bases not matched to a gene: 4. In nucleotides, the CDR3 is TGTGCCAGCAGTGACCGGGACAGGGAGTATGGCTACACCTTC. Protein sequence: CASSDRDREYGYTF.

This sequence joins TRBV10-3 and TRBJ1-1, with D possibly being TRBD1 (6 bases). The V and J ends lost 9 bases and 1 base respectively, with 12 bases between them. This CDR3 is 13 amino acids long. Per the germline V gene, CDR1 is ENHRY and CDR2 is SYGVKD. This chain's CDR3 is CAITGGRNTEAFF. DNA for the CDR3: TGTGCCATTACCGGGGGGCGGAACACTGAAGCTTTCTTT.

The CDR3 DNA sequence: TGTGCCAGCAATTACGCCGGGACTGCGGATCAGCCCCAGCATTTT. As protein: CASNYAGTADQPQHF. The V and J genes are TRBV2 and TRBJ1-5, with a weak D call TRBD1 (5 bases). The CDR3 is made up of 15 amino acids. V lost 7 bases and J lost 5, with 18 bases in between. Germline CDR1 SNHLY, CDR2 FYNNEI. Using reference TRBV2 and TRBJ1-5 for the parts outside the CDR3, the full variable domain is EPEVTQTPSHQVTQMGQEVILRCVPISNHLYFYWYRQILGQKVEFLVSFYNNEISEKSEIFDDQFSVERPDGSNFTLKIRSTKLEDSAMYFCASNYAGTADQPQHFGDGTRLSIL.

This chain uses TRBV14 with TRBJ2-7; D may be TRBD1 or TRBD2 (5 bases each). V lost 3 bases and J 2 bases, leaving 29 bases between the germline ends. This CDR3 comprises 20 residues. The germline V gene has CDR1 SGHDN and CDR2 FVKESK. The CDR3 nucleotides are TGTGCCAGCAGCCACAGCGACGACAGAGGGGCACACGCCCTCACCTACGAGCAGTACTTC. Protein product: CASSHSDDRGAHALTYEQYF.

This clone has just a few counts. Different DNA sequences within this sample yield the same CDR3. V usage is TRBV5-6 and J usage is TRBJ1-1, with D uncertain. The CDR3 length is 12 residues. Deletions cut 4 bases from V and 1 base from J, with 5 bases between. In germline, CDR1 is SGHDT, CDR2 YYEEEE. The CDR3, as DNA: TGTGCCAGCAGCCTCTGGAACACTGAAGCTTTCTTT. Amino acid sequence: CASSLWNTEAFF.